This T cell receptor beta chain derives from a study of T cell responses to AZD1222 COVID-19 vaccine. Background on the study: Pooling covered second doses at about 4 or about 12 weeks.

Some clones are missing from TCRdb's copy, which holds only in-frame ones; the method was immunoSEQ multiplex PCR. The data show roughly 140,000 clones, with roughly 91% seen just once and around 5% held by the top ten. CDR1 and CDR2 from the germline V gene are MNHEY and SMNVEV (reference sequence). The CDR3 length is 18 residues. With 7 bases clipped from V and 5 bases from J, the junction kept 17 bases outside the gene matches. Study conclusions and caveats: Donors, mostly white British, included more females; clonal diversity was possibly underestimated. Spike-specific TCR depth and breadth grew after two AZD1222 doses. In all cases, repertoires were sampled only after the peak T cell response.

Details on this clone: Its antigen is not identified.

The sample in question was peripheral blood, obtained on day 0 of AZD1222 vaccination. The TCR originated in an adult in good health. The rearrangement links TRBV27 to TRBJ2-2; 9 bases agree with TRBD2. This CDR3 reads CASTDRASGALGTGELFF. The CDR3 DNA reads TGTGCCAGCACCGATCGGGCTAGCGGGGCCCTGGGAACCGGGGAGCTGTTTTTT.